The 17 T cell receptor beta chains given below trace back to one sample, sequenced in a study of CD8+ T cells in alopecia areata. Treatment given: oral pan-JAK inhibitor, 5-10 mg twice daily. Sequencing templates came from extracted RNA that was reverse transcribed into cDNA. The table came from immunoSEQ multiplex PCR; TCRdb's copy has only in-frame clones and leaves some out. The repertoire holds 250,000 to 350,000 clones, 60% seen once, with 0.75% to 0.95% in the top ten. The sample here was CD4+ T cells sorted from blood, taken at approximately week 51, from a patient treated with tofacitinib. These TCRs come from a human donor with alopecia areata.

This chain uses TRBV29-1 with TRBJ2-5, with 11 bases aligning to TRBD2. CDR3 length equals 13 residues. V was clipped by 7 bases and J by 5 bases; unmatched bases: 6. Germline V gene lookup returns CDR1 SQVTM and CDR2 ANQGSEA. CDR3: CSETSGVTETQYF. The CDR3 region has the DNA TGCAGCGAGACTAGCGGGGTCACGGAGACCCAGTACTTC.

J is TRBJ2-6 and V is TRBV29-1, with unresolved D. Looked up from germline, CDR1 is SQVTM and CDR2 is ANQGSEA. CDR3 size: 14 residues. V was cut by 3 bases and J by 3 bases, with 9 bases left in between. DNA for the CDR3: TGCAGCGTTGACGAAGGGTTTGGGGCCAACGTCCTGACTTTC. It yields the protein CSVDEGFGANVLTF.

The V gene is TRBV7-9, the J gene TRBJ2-7, with D possibly matching TRBD1 (5 bases). The germline V gene encodes CDR1 SEHNR and CDR2 FQNEAQ (reference sequence). V lost 5 bases and J lost 5, with 16 bases in between. The CDR3 sequence is 14 residues long. CDR3 loop: CASSHDGQGNEQYF. The CDR3 DNA reads TGTGCCAGCAGCCACGACGGCCAGGGAAACGAGCAGTACTTC.

This clone has only a few counts. This sequence joins TRBV7-9 and TRBJ2-2; 11 nucleotides agree with TRBD1. Germline lookup yields CDR1 SEHNR and CDR2 FQNEAQ (reference sequence). Trimming removed 5 bases from V and 4 bases from J; junction bases left unmatched: 6. This CDR3 contains 16 residues. CDR3 sequence reads: CASSARTGGITGELFF. CDR3 nucleotide sequence: TGTGCCAGCAGCGCTCGGACAGGGGGCATCACCGGGGAGCTGTTTTTT. The full variable domain, rest sourced from reference TRBV7-9 and TRBJ2-2, is DTGVSQNPRHKITKRGQNVTFRCDPISEHNRLYWYRQTLGQGPEFLTYFQNEAQLEKSRLLSDRFSAERPKGSFSTLEIQRTEQGDSAMYLCASSARTGGITGELFFGEGSRLTVL.

The gene calls are TRBV7-2 and TRBJ2-3; 15 nucleotides agree with TRBD2. The CDR3 runs to 19 residues. CDR1 is SGHTA and CDR2 is FQGNSA in the germline V gene. J lost 2 bases, V lost 0 bases, and 6 bases had no gene match. The CDR3 loop reads CASSLAPGLAGGSTDTQYF. The CDR3 DNA is TGTGCCAGCAGCTTAGCCCCGGGACTAGCGGGGGGATCCACAGATACGCAGTATTTT.

The rearrangement joins TRBV7-2 to TRBJ1-2; D gene uncertain. From germline, CDR1 is SGHTA and CDR2 FQGNSA. CDR3 length: 14 residues. The V gene lost 1 base and the J gene lost 4 bases, with 10 bases spanning the gap. The CDR3 DNA is TGTGCCAGCAGCTTAGAACTGGGTGGCTATGGCTACACCTTC. This codes for CASSLELGGYGYTF.

This clone was seen only a few times. The chain recombines TRBV28 with TRBJ2-7, with D possibly TRBD1 on 5 matching bases. Trimming took 6 bases from V and 6 from J, leaving 9 bases between them. The length of the CDR3 is 11 residues. Germline CDR1 and CDR2: MDHEN and SYDVKM. The CDR3 loop reads CASRTASEQYF. CDR3 sequence (DNA): TGTGCCAGCAGGACAGCGTCCGAGCAGTACTTC.

The CDR3 here is CAWDRGSYEQYF. CDR3 DNA: TGTGCCTGGGACAGGGGGTCCTACGAGCAGTACTTC. The chain is built from TRBV30 and TRBJ2-7, with 9 bases fitting TRBD1. Germline V gene lookup returns CDR1 GTSNPN and CDR2 SVGIG (reference sequence). The CDR3 is made up of 12 amino acids. V shed 5 bases, J shed 1 base, and the junction held 0 bases outside the gene matches.

This chain connects TRBV29-1 to TRBJ1-1; possible D gene TRBD1, 5 bases. Germline assignment: CDR1 SQVTM and CDR2 ANQGSEA. The V end lost 5 bases, the J end lost 5 bases, and 9 bases lay between the germline ends. CDR3 length: 11 residues. CDR3 amino acids: CSVLRGTEAFF. Written as DNA, the CDR3 is TGCAGCGTTCTAAGGGGAACTGAAGCTTTCTTT.

The chain carries TRBV30 and TRBJ2-7; 7 bases align to TRBD2. CDR1 is GTSNPN, CDR2 SVGIG, per germline (reference sequence). Germline trimming cut 2 bases from V and 6 bases from J; bases unmatched to any gene: 7. CDR3 length: 13 amino acids. This CDR3 reads CAWSLSGVSEQYF. In DNA form, the CDR3 reads TGTGCCTGGAGTCTGAGCGGGGTTTCCGAGCAGTACTTC.

This clone occurred a few times. The chain joins TRBV2 to TRBJ2-2; 8 nucleotides agree with TRBD1. CDR3 size: 15 residues. The V gene's germline CDR1 is SNHLY and CDR2 FYNNEI. Trimming at V came to 5 bases and at J to 4 bases, leaving 6 bases not matched to a gene. CDR3 bases: TGTGCCAGCAGTACCGACAGGGGCGGCACCGGGGAGCTGTTTTTT. Amino acid sequence: CASSTDRGGTGELFF.

This chain connects TRBV30 to TRBJ2-3, with unresolved D. V lost 0 bases, J lost 8 bases, and 6 bases lay in between. The CDR3 is 11 residues long. CDR1 is GTSNPN, CDR2 SVGIG, per germline (reference sequence). The CDR3: CAWSVTRTQYF. In DNA, the CDR3 is TGTGCCTGGAGTGTAACCCGTACGCAGTATTTT.

This clone has only one observation. V usage is TRBV4-1 and J usage is TRBJ1-2, with 7 bases fitting TRBD1. V was clipped by 0 bases and J by 5 bases; unmatched bases: 12. Germline V gene lookup returns CDR1 MGHRA and CDR2 YSYEKL. This CDR3 has 17 amino acids. The CDR3 coding sequence is TGCGCCAGCAGCCAAGATCCGACAAGGGACAGTTTTTATGGCTACACCTTC. It codes for CASSQDPTRDSFYGYTF.

The count of this clone is one. The chain's CDR3 is CASSFGGSYEQYF. The CDR3 DNA reads as TGCGCCAGCAGCTTCGGGGGTAGCTACGAGCAGTACTTC. The chain is built from TRBV5-1 and TRBJ2-7; tentative D call: TRBD2 (6 bases). V was cut by 2 bases and J by 3 bases, with 9 bases left in between. Germline CDR1 reads SGHRS; CDR2 reads YFSETQ. CDR3 length: 13 amino acids.

The J gene is TRBJ2-7, the V gene TRBV6-5; maybe TRBD1 (6 bases). CDR3 size: 15 residues. The germline CDR1 and CDR2 sequences are MNHEY and SVGAGI. The ends were cut back, 0 bases at V and 7 bases at J, with 16 bases in the middle. CDR3 nucleotide sequence: TGTGCCAGCAGTTACTCGGTCACAGGGAGCTGGGAGCAGTACTTC. This translates into CASSYSVTGSWEQYF.

This clone was counted once. The V and J genes are TRBV6-5 and TRBJ2-3; unclear D gene. The CDR3 runs 14 residues. The V gene's germline CDR1 is MNHEY and CDR2 SVGAGI. V was shortened by 7 bases and J by 4 bases, with 15 bases between the two germline ends. In DNA, the CDR3 is TGTGCCAGCACTCAAAACCAGCCGGCAGATACGCAGTATTTT. As protein: CASTQNQPADTQYF.

This clone was seen more than once but under ten times. As DNA, the CDR3 is TGTGCCAGCAGTGTGGATAGCAATCAGCCCCAGCATTTT. Translation gives CASSVDSNQPQHF. The gene calls are TRBV2 and TRBJ1-5; D remains unclear. V was trimmed by 4 bases and J by 0 bases, leaving 4 bases between them. Per germline, CDR1 SNHLY and CDR2 FYNNEI. The CDR3 consists of 13 residues.